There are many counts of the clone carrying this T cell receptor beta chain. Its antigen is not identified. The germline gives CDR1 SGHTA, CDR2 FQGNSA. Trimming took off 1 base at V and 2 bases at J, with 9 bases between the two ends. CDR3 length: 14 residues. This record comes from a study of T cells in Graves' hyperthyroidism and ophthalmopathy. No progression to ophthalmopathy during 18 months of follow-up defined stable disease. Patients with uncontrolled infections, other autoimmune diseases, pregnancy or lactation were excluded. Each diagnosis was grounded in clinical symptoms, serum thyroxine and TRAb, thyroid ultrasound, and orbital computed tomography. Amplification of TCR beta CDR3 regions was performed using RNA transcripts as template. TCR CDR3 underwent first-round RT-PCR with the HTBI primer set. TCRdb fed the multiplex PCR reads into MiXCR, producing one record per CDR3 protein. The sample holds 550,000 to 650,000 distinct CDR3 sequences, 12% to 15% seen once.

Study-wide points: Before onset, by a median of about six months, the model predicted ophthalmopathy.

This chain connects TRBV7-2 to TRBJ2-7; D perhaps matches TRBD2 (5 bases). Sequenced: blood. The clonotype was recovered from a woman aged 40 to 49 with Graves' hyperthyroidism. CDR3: CASSLGLSAYEQYF. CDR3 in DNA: TGTGCCAGCAGCTTAGGACTATCCGCCTACGAGCAGTACTTC. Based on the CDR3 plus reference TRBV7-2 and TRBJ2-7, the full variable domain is GAGVSQSPSNKVTEKGKDVELRCDPISGHTALYWYRQSLGQGLEFLIYFQGNSAPDKSGLPSDRFSAERTGGSVSTLTIQRTQQEDSAVYLCASSLGLSAYEQYFGPGTRLTVT.